Reported below is one TCR beta chain. Its antigen specificity is not known. The sample holds no much larger clone one base away, and base qualities are not on file. The data were obtained in a study of graft-versus-host responses after intestinal transplantation (dated by TCRdb to about 2021). At the level of the whole study: Multivisceral, liver-intestinal, or isolated intestinal transplants were received by the recipients. All recipients received anti-thymocyte globulin induction followed by maintenance tacrolimus and steroids for three to four years. After intestinal transplantation, graft-versus-host and host-versus-graft alloreactive T cell clones in the graft, circulation and bone marrow were tracked using bulk TCR-beta CDR3 sequencing. Alloreactive clones were identified by sequencing pre-transplant mixed lymphocyte reaction products and comparing them with unstimulated pre-transplant donor and recipient T cells. A cohort of some 24 intestinal transplant recipients, including one retransplant, was enrolled, and a few patients lacking pretransplant specimens were excluded. A peak of at least 4% donor T cells among recipient peripheral blood mononuclear cells was the definition used for donor T cell macrochimerism. Rather than going through the commercial service, samples from a few later patients were sequenced in-house on an Illumina MiSeq and processed with MiXCR.

Results the study describes overall, beyond this receptor: In the allografts of patients with donor T cell macrochimerism, GvH to HvG T cell clonal ratios were high. The conclusions were limited by the relatively low number and heterogeneity of the intestinal transplant patients. GvH clones were detected in recipient bone marrow, and some of these GvH clones were observed earlier in ileal mucosa or blood, consistent with an intestinal mucosal origin. Peak levels of circulating GvH clones were associated with declines in HvG clones early after transplant.

The CDR3 numbers 12 residues from cysteine through phenylalanine. Only CDR3 DNA is held: 36 bases, read in frame from base 1. Trimming leaves V shorter by 5 bases and J shorter by 11 bases, with the junction holding 8 bases beyond the gene matches. The CDR1 and CDR2 encoded by the germline V gene are SGHAT and FQNNGV. Library preparation used the immunoSEQ multiplex PCR assay. For most patients, genomic DNA was isolated using the Qiagen DNeasy Blood and Tissue Kit and was shipped frozen to Adaptive Biotechnologies for TCR sequencing. For most patients, high-throughput TCR-beta CDR3 sequencing of genomic DNA was performed by Adaptive Biotechnologies. The study's processing was this. TCR sequencing data were retrieved from Adaptive's ImmunoSEQ software for around 18 patients, whereas a few other patients were processed with MiXCR and VDJtools. To correct CD4 versus CD8 sorting errors, any sequence found in both subsets at a frequency ratio below 5:1 was removed. CDR3 nucleotide sequences shared between donor and recipient were removed because their origin could not be assigned. To be classed as alloreactive, a clone needed at least 2-fold expansion over unstimulated cells and a minimum CFSE-low frequency of 0.002% (template counts) or 0.001% (read counts). Clones were considered mappable if detected in sequenced pre-transplant spleen, lymph node, or MLR CFSE-low populations of the donor or recipient. Cumulative frequency of alloreactive clones was calculated as a percentage of all sequences weighted by copy number. The source is immuneACCESS, and TCRdb retained only in-frame sequences with V and J called. Part of the clones is not carried over; for the studies checked, unresolved V genes explain less than half of this, and the remainder is unexplained. The V and J calls and clone size are taken from that table; D and trimming were inferred from the DNA. This sample holds roughly 70,000 clones; under 90% were observed only once. The biggest ten clones account for 0.39% of the sample.

Taken with the paper, the label for time point translates to: cells obtained before transplantation from donor or recipient. CD3+CD4+ and CD3+CD8+ populations were FACS-sorted from unstimulated pre-transplant donor and recipient cells taken from spleen or lymph nodes. The TCR comes from a human donor who was the organ donor for an intestinal transplant. The chain is assembled from TRBV11-2 and TRBJ1-1; the central 7 bases match TRBD1. The specimen was unstimulated CD4+ T cells sorted from spleen or lymph node cells, collected before transplant. The CDR3 reads as follows: CASSPGGIGAFF. The nucleotide sequence reads TGTGCCAGCAGCCCAGGGGGTATAGGGGCTTTCTTT.